Below are 9 T cell receptor beta chains sequenced from a single sample in a study of OX40 agonist ivuxolimab in advanced cancers. Receptor libraries were prepared by the immunoSEQ multiplex PCR assay. TCRdb stores this immuneACCESS table with in-frame sequences only. Part of the clones is absent; in the studies checked, under half of the shortfall reflects unresolved V genes, and no reason is known for the rest. The sample records tens of thousands of clones, approximately 86% of which are singletons. The leading ten clones occupy 3.5% to 4.5% of the sample. Sequenced here: CD4+ or CD8+ T cells sorted from blood, sampled in a trial of the OX40 agonist ivuxolimab. The receptors shown here come from an adult with an advanced solid tumor such as melanoma, head and neck, liver or kidney cancer.

A remark on this clone: A read error may account for a junction end that differs from germline. The chain carries TRBV25-1 and TRBJ1-1, with 8 bases lining up with TRBD1. The germline CDR1 and CDR2 sequences are MGHDK and SYGVNS. The CDR3 covers 16 residues. The CDR3 sequence is CASSDPGQGLKTEAFF. The CDR3 DNA reads TGTGCCAGCAGTGACCCCGGACAGGGTCTGAAAACTGAAGCTTTCTTT. Variable domain in full (rest from reference TRBV25-1 and TRBJ1-1): EADIYQTPRYLVIGTGKKITLECSQTMGHDKMYWYQQDPGMELHLIHYSYGVNSTEKGDLSSESTVSRIRTEHFPLTLESARPSHTSQYLCASSDPGQGLKTEAFFGQGTRLTVV.

The chain links TRBV2 to TRBJ1-2, with 8 bases identical to TRBD1. The CDR3 runs to 14 residues. Germline V gives CDR1 SNHLY, CDR2 FYNNEI. Trimming cost V 5 bases and J 4 bases; bases outside gene matches: 6. The CDR3 loop is CASSLKDRGYGYTF. DNA for the CDR3: TGTGCCAGCAGTTTGAAAGACAGGGGCTATGGCTACACCTTC.

This sequence joins TRBV29-1 and TRBJ1-2; 11 bases align to TRBD1. Germline V gene lookup returns CDR1 SQVTM and CDR2 ANQGSEA. The CDR3 is made up of 13 amino acids. V lost 7 bases to trimming and J lost 2 bases; unmatched junction nucleotides: 3. This chain's CDR3 is CSAGQGANYGYTF. CDR3 in DNA: TGCAGCGCCGGACAGGGGGCAAACTATGGCTACACCTTC.

The rearrangement uses TRBV11-2 and TRBJ2-7; 7 bases are a match to TRBD1. Germline V gene lookup returns CDR1 SGHAT and CDR2 FQNNGV. J lost 2 bases, V lost 3 bases, and 16 bases had no gene match. The CDR3 runs to 18 residues. CDR3 nucleotide sequence: TGTGCCAGCAGCTTGAAAGGGCAGACAGGGCCCCTGGCCTACGAGCAGTACTTC. This encodes CASSLKGQTGPLAYEQYF.

The chain employs TRBV19 and TRBJ2-7, with D perhaps matching TRBD1 or TRBD2 (5 bases each). Trimming took 3 bases from V and 6 from J, leaving 15 bases between them. Germline-derived CDR1 and CDR2 are LNHDA and SQIVND (reference sequence). CDR3 length: 14 amino acids. CDR3 in DNA: TGTGCCAGTAGTATCGGGGCTAGCTTACGCGAGCAGTACTTC. This gives the protein CASSIGASLREQYF.

CDR3 loop: CASSYLVRGDTQYF. The CDR3 bases are TGTGCCAGCAGTTACCTCGTGCGGGGAGATACGCAGTATTTT. The chain carries TRBV6-5 and TRBJ2-3; D perhaps matches TRBD2 (6 bases). The V gene's germline CDR1 is MNHEY and CDR2 SVGAGI. CDR3 length: 14 residues. The V gene lost 2 bases and the J gene lost 5 bases, with 11 bases spanning the gap.

This chain connects TRBV5-1 to TRBJ2-5, with 9 bases that match TRBD2. Germline CDR1 is SGHRS and CDR2 is YFSETQ. The J segment lost 1 base and the V segment lost 4 bases, leaving 2 bases of the junction unmatched. The CDR3 contains 14 residues. The CDR3 sequence: CASSLGLAQETQYF. The DNA of the CDR3 is TGCGCCAGCAGCCTGGGACTAGCCCAAGAGACCCAGTACTTC.

Here the CDR3 reads CASSPQSGRTDTQYF. The CDR3, as DNA: TGTGCCAGCAGCCCACAAAGCGGGAGAACAGATACGCAGTATTTT. V usage is TRBV11-2 and J usage is TRBJ2-3; 8 bases line up with TRBD2. V dropped 5 bases and J dropped 3; count of bases not matched to a gene: 7. Germline assignment: CDR1 SGHAT and CDR2 FQNNGV. CDR3 length equals 15 residues.

The chain couples TRBV7-9 to TRBJ1-1; 7 bases are shared with TRBD1. J gave up 1 base and V 6 bases, and 5 bases lay outside the gene matches. Germline V gene data show CDR1 as SEHNR and CDR2 as FQNEAQ (reference sequence). The length of the CDR3 is 14 residues. CDR3 sequence (DNA): TGTGCCAGCAGGGGTAACAGGGGGAACACTGAAGCTTTCTTT. This translates into CASRGNRGNTEAFF.